The 20 T cell receptor beta chains in this list originate from one sample, sequenced in a study of control samples from healthy donors and cancer patients. Measured with immunoSEQ multiplex PCR; TCRdb has only the in-frame clones, and not every one. Among roughly 55,000 clones listed, roughly 90% were seen once. Input material: PBMCs. The receptors shown here come from a man aged 40-49 years with colorectal cancer.

The V and J genes are TRBV7-8 and TRBJ1-1; D is undetermined. CDR1 and CDR2 from the germline V gene are SGHVS and FQNEAQ. This CDR3 is built from 15 residues. Trimming pared 1 base from V and 0 bases from J, leaving 9 bases between. CDR3 sequence (DNA): TGTGCCAGCAGCTTAGACAGACTCATGAACACTGAAGCTTTCTTT. It translates to CASSLDRLMNTEAFF.

The chain joins TRBV18 to TRBJ2-5; D is unclear. Germline CDR1 and CDR2: KGHSH and LQKENI. Trimming cost V 1 base and J 0 bases, with 3 bases left between them. The length of the CDR3 is 13 residues. The CDR3 DNA reads TGTGCCAGCTCACCACGCAACCAAGAGACCCAGTACTTC. It encodes CASSPRNQETQYF.

The chain carries TRBV20-1 and TRBJ1-1; D not resolved. Germline V gene lookup returns CDR1 DFQATT and CDR2 SNEGSKA (reference sequence). CDR3 size: 11 residues. The V and J ends lost 6 bases and 10 bases respectively, with 15 bases between them. The CDR3 sequence: CSAGTRGRAFF. The CDR3 region has the DNA TGCAGTGCCGGAACCCGTGGTAGAGCTTTCTTT.

The chain joins TRBV18 to TRBJ1-1; TRBD1 might be the D (5 bases). The CDR3 runs 13 residues. Germline CDR1 reads KGHSH; CDR2 reads LQKENI. V shed 1 base and J shed 6 bases, with 9 bases lying between them. CDR3 in DNA: TGTGCCAGCTCACCACGGGGGGTTGCTGAAGCTTTCTTT. As protein: CASSPRGVAEAFF. The complete variable domain, with remaining parts taken from reference TRBV18 and TRBJ1-1, reads NAGVMQNPRHLVRRRGQEARLRCSPMKGHSHVYWYRQLPEEGLKFMVYLQKENIIDESGMPKERFSAEFPKEGPSILRIQQVVRGDSAAYFCASSPRGVAEAFFGQGTRLTVV.

The chain is built from TRBV5-8 and TRBJ1-5, with D possibly matching TRBD1 (5 bases). There are 16 residues in the CDR3. Germline values: CDR1 SGHTS, CDR2 YDEGEE. Trimming pared 2 bases from V and 1 base from J, leaving 13 bases between. The CDR3 sequence is CASSFFRAASNQPQHF. The CDR3 DNA follows: TGTGCCAGCAGCTTTTTCAGGGCCGCAAGCAATCAGCCCCAGCATTTT.

The chain recombines TRBV7-9 with TRBJ1-2; D remains ambiguous. Trimming pared 3 bases from V and 2 bases from J, leaving 10 bases between. Germline-derived CDR1 and CDR2 are SEHNR and FQNEAQ (reference sequence). The CDR3 totals 14 residues. CDR3 coding DNA: TGTGCCAGCAGCTTTCAGAGGAGCAACTATGGCTACACCTTC. Its translation: CASSFQRSNYGYTF.

V gene TRBV27 combines with J gene TRBJ2-5, with D hard to call. Per germline, CDR1 MNHEY and CDR2 SMNVEV (reference sequence). V lost 4 bases, J lost 4 bases, and 4 bases lay in between. This CDR3 region has 11 residues. Here the CDR3 reads CASSWGETQYF. CDR3 DNA sequence: TGTGCCAGCAGTTGGGGAGAGACCCAGTACTTC.

This clone was detected once. This chain uses TRBV11-2 with TRBJ1-1; D not certain. Trimming left V 2 bases short and J 1 base short, with 5 bases between. This CDR3 is built from 13 residues. Germline V gives CDR1 SGHAT, CDR2 FQNNGV. The DNA for the CDR3 is TGTGCCAGCAGCTTAACGGGGAACACTGAAGCTTTCTTT. This sequence encodes CASSLTGNTEAFF.

The V and J genes are TRBV15 and TRBJ2-7; D may be TRBD2 (5 bases). V was pared by 2 bases and J by 5 bases, with 10 bases between. CDR1 and CDR2 from the germline V gene are LNHNV and YYDKDF (reference sequence). The length of the CDR3 is 13 residues. The CDR3 coding sequence is TGTGCCACCAGCAGACGAGCGGCGGACGAGCAGTACTTC. The encoded protein is CATSRRAADEQYF.

The chain has TRBV4-2 and TRBJ2-7; the D gene could be TRBD1 or TRBD2 (5 bases each). V lost 4 bases and J lost 4, with 14 bases in between. The germline V gene has CDR1 LGHNA and CDR2 YNFKEQ. CDR3 length equals 14 residues. Written as DNA, the CDR3 is TGTGCCAGCAGCCCTCCCGGGACCGGGTACGAGCAGTACTTC. Its protein product is CASSPPGTGYEQYF.

J is TRBJ1-2 and V is TRBV12-3 or TRBV12-4, with D possibly TRBD1 on 5 matching bases. Trimming took off 1 base at V and 6 bases at J, with 9 bases between the two ends. The CDR3 loop spans 13 amino acids. The CDR3: CASSLDRTDGYTF. CDR3 DNA: TGTGCCAGCAGTTTAGACAGGACGGATGGCTACACCTTC.

CDR3 coding DNA: TGTGCTAGTGGTTTGCACTACGAGCAGTACTTC. Amino acids: CASGLHYEQYF. This chain joins TRBV12-5 and TRBJ2-7; D remains unclear. Trimming pared 2 bases from V and 3 bases from J, leaving 2 bases between. The germline V gene encodes CDR1 LGHNT and CDR2 FRNRAP. There are 11 residues in the CDR3. The variable domain in full, completed from reference TRBV12-5 and TRBJ2-7, reads DARVTQTPRHKVTEMGQEVTMRCQPILGHNTVFWYRQTMMQGLELLAYFRNRAPLDDSGMPKDRFSAEMPDATLATLKIQPSEPRDSAVYFCASGLHYEQYFGPGTRLTVT.

The rearrangement joins TRBV11-2 to TRBJ1-1; D ambiguous. The CDR3 has 13 amino acids. CDR1 SGHAT and CDR2 FQNNGV come from the germline V gene. The V gene lost 11 bases and the J gene lost 1 base, with 14 bases spanning the gap. The CDR3 loop reads CASKAQTNTEAFF. The CDR3 DNA reads TGTGCCTCGAAGGCGCAGACGAACACTGAAGCTTTCTTT.

The chain recombines TRBV5-6 with TRBJ2-7; D not resolved. Between the trimmed V and J ends, which lost 4 bases and 6 bases, there was a span of 14 bases. CDR1 SGHDT and CDR2 YYEEEE come from the germline V gene. CDR3 size: 13 residues. The CDR3 sequence is CASSNMLQPEQYF. The CDR3 nucleotides read TGTGCCAGCAGCAATATGCTCCAACCCGAGCAGTACTTC.

The chain uses TRBV6-6 and TRBJ1-1; TRBD1 is a possible D gene (5 bases). Germline values: CDR1 MNHNY, CDR2 SVGAGI (reference sequence). There are 14 residues in the CDR3. Trimming pared 2 bases from V and 7 bases from J, leaving 14 bases between. CDR3 coding DNA: TGTGCCAGCAGTTACAAGATGGGGCAGAATGAAGCTTTCTTT. Encoded protein: CASSYKMGQNEAFF.

The sample holds a few counts of this clone. V is TRBV6-2 or TRBV6-3 and J is TRBJ2-5; D gene uncertain. The germline V gene encodes CDR1 MNHEY and CDR2 SVGEGT. Trimming removed 2 bases from V and 5 bases from J, with 6 bases in between. This CDR3 contains 12 residues. In nucleotides, the CDR3 is TGTGCCAGCAGTTACCGCCGGGAGACCCAGTACTTC. Its translation is CASSYRRETQYF.

The chain has TRBV10-2 and TRBJ1-1; no definite D call. The germline V gene has CDR1 WSHSY and CDR2 SAAADI. The CDR3 covers 13 residues. V lost 3 bases and J 2 bases, leaving 7 bases between the germline ends. The CDR3 spells CASSEQVNTEAFF. CDR3 sequence (DNA): TGCGCCAGCAGTGAACAAGTTAACACTGAAGCTTTCTTT.

The chain links TRBV3-1 (or the pseudogene TRBV3-2) to TRBJ2-1; 8 bases line up with TRBD1. The germline CDR1 and CDR2 sequences are LGHDT and YNNKEL (reference sequence). This CDR3 has 14 residues. The J segment lost 8 bases and the V segment lost 4 bases, leaving 7 bases of the junction unmatched. CDR3 loop: CASSLGQGIHEQFF. The CDR3 DNA reads TGTGCCAGCAGCCTCGGACAGGGCATCCATGAGCAGTTCTTC.

The table lists this clone with a count of one. V is TRBV19 and J is TRBJ1-1; D gene uncertain. CDR3 length: 13 amino acids. CDR1 is LNHDA, CDR2 SQIVND, per germline (reference sequence). Trimming took 3 bases from V and 0 from J, leaving 5 bases between them. The CDR3 DNA follows: TGTGCCAGTAGTATGACGGTGAACACTGAAGCTTTCTTT. It is translated as CASSMTVNTEAFF.

The chain uses TRBV6-2 or TRBV6-3 and TRBJ2-7; D is ambiguous. This CDR3 comprises 14 residues. Germline-derived CDR1 and CDR2 are MNHEY and SVGEGT. V was cut by 0 bases and J by 6 bases, with 12 bases left in between. DNA for the CDR3: TGTGCCAGCAGTTACTCTCGGACCCTGGTCGAGCAGTACTTC. Translating gives CASSYSRTLVEQYF.